The clone carrying this T cell receptor (beta chain) was seen only a few times. Its antigen is as yet unknown. From the 5' RACE reads, TCRdb called clonotypes with MiXCR, one entry per CDR3 protein. The sample carries roughly 44,000 distinct CDR3 sequences, around 30% recorded once. The CDR3 totals 19 residues. CDR1 and CDR2 (germline): MNHEY, SVGAGI. V was shortened by 0 bases and J by 2 bases, with 17 bases between the two germline ends. Memory CD4+ cells were defined as CD4+CD45RO+CD25-. Overall study results and limits: Larger-cohort validation covered only one TCR beta V-J rearrangement.

The sequence came from a female donor with breast cancer. V and J are TRBV6-5 and TRBJ1-6; tentative D call: TRBD1 (5 bases). Input material: memory CD4+ T cells sorted from a lymph node. Subset described: memory CD4+ T cells, CD4+CD45RO+CD25-. The CDR3 DNA reads as TGTGCCAGCAGTTACTCGACACCCTCCGTGACAGCCTATAATTCACCCCTCCACTTT. It codes for CASSYSTPSVTAYNSPLHF.